The sequence of this TCR beta chain was determined in a study of CD8 T cells in ankylosing spondylitis listed by TCRdb under 2017. About the study as a whole: The study set out to find disease-linked TCR variants by profiling T cell receptor beta repertoires in ankylosing spondylitis patients and healthy donors. In total, the full study cohort was made up of roughly 110 healthy donors and approximately 24 ankylosing spondylitis patients. Peripheral blood samples were taken, and synovial fluid was additionally collected from ankylosing spondylitis patients.

Sequenced using an Illumina HiSeq 2500. Quantitative 5'-RACE with molecular barcodes was used to prepare TCR beta libraries. Turning to the authors' computational methods: Disease-linked TCR variants were identified with a new computational method built on a probabilistic model of VDJ rearrangement. TCRdb applied fastp at Q25 and MiXCR to the public reads, then kept only in-frame beta chains. One record per CDR3 amino acid sequence lists the most common genes and DNA. The V and J calls shown here were made by TCRdb, not taken from the authors' results. Across this sample there are some 840,000 distinct CDR3 sequences, with 12% seen only once. The ten largest clones represent 0.51% of the sample. From the cysteine up to the phenylalanine, the CDR3 has a length of 13 residues. Here the CDR3 DNA is all that survives: 39 bases in frame from base 1. A distance of 14 bases separates the germline ends of V and J, which lose 5 bases and 4 bases respectively. Sequences DFQATT (CDR1) and SNEGSKA (CDR2) are obtained from the germline V gene (reference sequence).

What the work shows at the level of the full study, not this receptor alone: A TCR beta motif made up of several highly homologous amino acid variants appeared to be characteristic of blood from ankylosing spondylitis patients. Some motif variants had previously been reported in the synovial fluid and blood of reactive arthritis patients, which suggests shared mechanisms of disease initiation. A CD8+ phenotype was shown by the disease-linked clones, which were found at relatively low frequencies in peripheral blood. The disease-linked clones were reported as significantly enriched in matched synovial fluid samples from ankylosing spondylitis patients.

This clonotype appeared a few times. Its binding antigen is unknown. No much larger clone exists at a distance of one base, and base qualities are not known. This TCR was sampled from a male donor with ankylosing spondylitis. This chain is built from TRBV20-1 and TRBJ1-1, with TRBD1 tentatively as D gene (5 bases match). Sample: blood, either unsorted or a sorted T cell fraction (not recorded which). The CDR3 is CSALPGQSTEAFF. In nucleotides, the sequence is TGCAGTGCTCTGCCGGGGCAGAGCACTGAAGCTTTCTTT.